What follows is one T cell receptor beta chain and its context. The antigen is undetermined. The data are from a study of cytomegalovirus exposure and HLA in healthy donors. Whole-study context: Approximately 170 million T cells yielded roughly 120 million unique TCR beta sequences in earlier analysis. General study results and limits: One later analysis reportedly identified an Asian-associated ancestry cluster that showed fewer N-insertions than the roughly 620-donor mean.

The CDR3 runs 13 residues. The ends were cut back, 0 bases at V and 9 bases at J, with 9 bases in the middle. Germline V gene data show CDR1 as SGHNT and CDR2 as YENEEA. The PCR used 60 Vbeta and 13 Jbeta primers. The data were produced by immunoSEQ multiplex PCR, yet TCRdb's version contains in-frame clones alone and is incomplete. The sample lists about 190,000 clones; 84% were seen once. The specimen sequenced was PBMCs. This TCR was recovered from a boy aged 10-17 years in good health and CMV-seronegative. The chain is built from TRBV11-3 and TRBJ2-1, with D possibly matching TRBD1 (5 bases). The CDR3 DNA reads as TGTGCCAGCAGCTTAGATAATAGGGGTGAGCAGTTCTTC. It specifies CASSLDNRGEQFF. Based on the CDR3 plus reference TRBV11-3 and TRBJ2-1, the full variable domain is EAGVVQSPRYKIIEKKQPVAFWCNPISGHNTLYWYLQNLGQGPELLIRYENEEAVDDSQLPKDRFSAERLKGVDSTLKIQPAELGDSAVYLCASSLDNRGEQFFGPGTRLTVL.